This is a list of T cell receptor beta chains from one sample in a study of OX40 agonist ivuxolimab in advanced cancers. The table came from immunoSEQ multiplex PCR; TCRdb's copy has only in-frame clones and leaves some out. The table includes approximately 47,000 clones, 80% to 90% detected once. This specimen was CD4+ or CD8+ T cells sorted from blood, taken in a trial of the OX40 agonist ivuxolimab. These TCRs come from an adult with an advanced solid tumor such as melanoma, head and neck, liver or kidney cancer. The CDR3 runs from the conserved cysteine through the conserved F or W. D genes are given only for firm matches. Expanded clones are given a class, and other clones once, few, many or no size at all.

d_call clone_size j_call v_call cdr3_length cdr3_nt cdr3_aa
TRBD2 NA TRBJ2-3 TRBV28 14 TGTGCCAGCAGTGCAAGCGGGGTCACAGATACGCAGTATTTT CASSASGVTDTQYF
NA NA TRBJ2-3 TRBV4-3 15 TGCGCCAGCAGCCCCGGCACCGGGGTATCAGATACGCAGTATTTT CASSPGTGVSDTQYF
NA NA TRBJ2-7 TRBV7-9 12 TGTGCCAGCAGCTATAGTACCTACGAGCAGTACTTC CASSYSTYEQYF
NA NA TRBJ2-7 TRBV20-1 11 TGCAGTGCTAGTCCGTCCTACGAGCAGTACTTC CSASPSYEQYF
NA NA TRBJ1-1 TRBV28 14 TGTGCCAGCAGTTTCCTGGTAGGGAACACTGAAGCTTTCTTT CASSFLVGNTEAFF
NA NA TRBJ2-5 TRBV12-5 14 TGTGCTAGTTCACCACAGGGGACTCAAGAGACCCAGTACTTC CASSPQGTQETQYF
NA NA TRBJ2-7 TRBV4-3 13 TGCGCCAGCAGCCAGGGGACGAACTACGAGCAGTACTTC CASSQGTNYEQYF
TRBD1 NA TRBJ1-2 TRBV18 14 TGTGCCAGCTCACCGGGGACAGGGGAGTATGGCTACACCTTC CASSPGTGEYGYTF
TRBD1 NA TRBJ2-7 TRBV5-8 17 TGTGCCAGCAGCTTGCCCCTAAGGACAGGGCACTCCTACGAGCAGTACTTC CASSLPLRTGHSYEQYF
NA NA TRBJ2-5 TRBV4-2 15 TGTGCCAGCAGCCAAGATTTTAGCGGACAAGAGACCCAGTACTTC CASSQDFSGQETQYF
TRBD1 NA TRBJ2-1 TRBV4-3 15 TGCGCCAGCAGCCGTGGGACAGGGAAGCGGAATGAGCAGTTCTTC CASSRGTGKRNEQFF
TRBD1 NA TRBJ2-7 TRBV16 18 TGTGCCAGCAGCCAATCGGGGGGACAGGAGGGGATATCCTACGAGCAGTACTTC CASSQSGGQEGISYEQYF
NA NA TRBJ1-5 TRBV11-2 14 TGTGCCAGCAGCTTAACGGGGGATAGTGAGGTTAAGCATTTT CASSLTGDSEVKHF
TRBD1 once TRBJ1-5 TRBV6-5 14 TGTGCCAGCAGAACGGGACAGACCAATCAGCCCCAGCATTTT CASRTGQTNQPQHF
TRBD2 NA TRBJ2-3 TRBV27 17 TGTGCCAGCAGTCCAATAATCAGCGGGGGGTCCGGAGATACGCAGTATTTT CASSPIISGGSGDTQYF
NA NA TRBJ2-3 TRBV27 13 TGTGCCAGCAGTTACGGCCAGATGGATACGCAGTATTTT CASSYGQMDTQYF
NA NA TRBJ2-3 TRBV28 13 TGTGCCAGCAGTTTAGAGGTGGCAGATACGCAGTATTTT CASSLEVADTQYF
TRBD2 NA TRBJ2-7 TRBV6-5 14 TGTGCCAGCAGTCAAACGGGACTATCCTACGAGCAGTACTTC CASSQTGLSYEQYF
TRBD2 NA TRBJ2-3 TRBV13 18 TGTGCCAGCAGCCGGGGACTAGCGGGGGCGAAGGGGGTAGATACGCAGTATTTT CASSRGLAGAKGVDTQYF
TRBD1 NA TRBJ2-7 TRBV7-2 15 TGTGCCAGCAGCTTAGTAGAGGGGGACAGCTACGAGCAGTACTTC CASSLVEGDSYEQYF
TRBD1 NA TRBJ2-1 TRBV19 16 TGTGCCAGTAGTATAGGAAGGGACAGGGGGGACAATGAGCAGTTCTTC CASSIGRDRGDNEQFF
NA few TRBJ1-6 TRBV30 13 TGTGCCTGCGGACACTACTATAATTCACCCCTCCACTTT CACGHYYNSPLHF
TRBD1 NA TRBJ1-5 TRBV5-5 16 TGTGCCAGCAGCTCCGGGACAGGCTATAGCAATCAGCCCCAGCATTTT CASSSGTGYSNQPQHF
NA NA TRBJ1-1 TRBV7-3 13 TGTGCCAGCAGCACGGACTCCGCGGCTGAAGCTTTCTTT CASSTDSAAEAFF
TRBD1 NA TRBJ1-1 TRBV7-9 16 TGTGCCAGCAGACTCACCGGGACAGGGGAGAACACTGAAGCTTTCTTT CASRLTGTGENTEAFF
TRBD1 NA TRBJ1-5 TRBV27 15 TGTGCCAGCAGCCCAATGGACAGGGAGAATCAGCCCCAGCATTTT CASSPMDRENQPQHF
TRBD1 NA TRBJ2-7 TRBV11-2 15 TGTGCCAGCAGCTCCCGGGACAGGGGATCCTACGAGCAGTACTTC CASSSRDRGSYEQYF
TRBD1 NA TRBJ1-2 TRBV7-2 14 TGTGCCAGCAGGGCGACAGGGGGCTTCTATGGCTACACCTTC CASRATGGFYGYTF
TRBD1 NA TRBJ2-7 TRBV13 13 TGTGCCAGCAGCTCCGGGACAGGGGTCGAGCAGTACTTC CASSSGTGVEQYF
NA NA TRBJ1-2 TRBV27 15 TGTGCCAGCAGTTCGGCAGGGGTCCCAAACTATGGCTACACCTTC CASSSAGVPNYGYTF
NA NA TRBJ2-7 TRBV27 13 TGTGCCAGCAGTTGGGGACCAGCGGGCGAGCAGTACTTC CASSWGPAGEQYF
TRBD2 NA TRBJ2-1 TRBV13 15 TGTGCCAGCAGCTCCGAGAGCGGGGGAGACAATGAGCAGTTCTTC CASSSESGGDNEQFF
TRBD2 NA TRBJ2-3 TRBV11-2 16 TGTGCCAGCACCCCCGGGCGGGGGGGCCTGGTAGATACGCAGTATTTT CASTPGRGGLVDTQYF